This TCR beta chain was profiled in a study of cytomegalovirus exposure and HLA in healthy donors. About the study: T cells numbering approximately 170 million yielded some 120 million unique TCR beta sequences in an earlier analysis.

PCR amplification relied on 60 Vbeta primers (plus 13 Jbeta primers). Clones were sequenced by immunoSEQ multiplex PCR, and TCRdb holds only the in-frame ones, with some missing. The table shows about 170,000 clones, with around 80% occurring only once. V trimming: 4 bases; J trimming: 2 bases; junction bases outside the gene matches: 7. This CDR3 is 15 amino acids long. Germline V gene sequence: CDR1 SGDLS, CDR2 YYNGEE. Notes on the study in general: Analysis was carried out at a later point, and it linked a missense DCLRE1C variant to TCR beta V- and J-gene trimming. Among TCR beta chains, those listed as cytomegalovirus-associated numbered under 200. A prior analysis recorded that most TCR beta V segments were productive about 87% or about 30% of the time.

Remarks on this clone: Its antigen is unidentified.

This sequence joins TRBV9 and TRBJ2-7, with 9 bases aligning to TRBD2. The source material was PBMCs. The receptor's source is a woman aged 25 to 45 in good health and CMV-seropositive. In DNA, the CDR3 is TGTGCCAGCAGCCCACGGGCGGGAGGGACCTACGAGCAGTACTTC. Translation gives CASSPRAGGTYEQYF.